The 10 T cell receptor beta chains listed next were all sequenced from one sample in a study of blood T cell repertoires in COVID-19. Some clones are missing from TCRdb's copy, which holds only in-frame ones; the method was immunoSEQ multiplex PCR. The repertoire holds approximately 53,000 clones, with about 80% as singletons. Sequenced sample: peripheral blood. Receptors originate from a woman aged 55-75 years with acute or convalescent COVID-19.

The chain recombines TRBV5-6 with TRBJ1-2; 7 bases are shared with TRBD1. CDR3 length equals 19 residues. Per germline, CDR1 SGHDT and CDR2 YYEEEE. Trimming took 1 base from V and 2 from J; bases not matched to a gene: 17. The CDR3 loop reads CASSLWENVRTGDNYGYTF. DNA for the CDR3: TGTGCCAGCAGCTTGTGGGAGAACGTTCGGACAGGTGACAACTATGGCTACACCTTC.

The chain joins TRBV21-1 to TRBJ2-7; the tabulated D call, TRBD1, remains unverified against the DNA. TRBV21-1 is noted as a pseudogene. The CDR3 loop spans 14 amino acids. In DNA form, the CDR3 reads TGTGCCAGCAGCCGCCGAACCAGGAATTACGAGCAGTACTTC. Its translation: CASSRRTRNYEQYF.

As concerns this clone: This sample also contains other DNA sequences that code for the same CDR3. DNA of the CDR3: TGTGCCAGCAGCCAAGATCTGTTCTATGGCTACACCTTC. This gives the protein CASSQDLFYGYTF. V and J are TRBV14 and TRBJ1-2; no clear D. Trimming pared 0 bases from V and 4 bases from J, leaving 6 bases between. The germline V gene has CDR1 SGHDN and CDR2 FVKESK. This CDR3 contains 13 residues.

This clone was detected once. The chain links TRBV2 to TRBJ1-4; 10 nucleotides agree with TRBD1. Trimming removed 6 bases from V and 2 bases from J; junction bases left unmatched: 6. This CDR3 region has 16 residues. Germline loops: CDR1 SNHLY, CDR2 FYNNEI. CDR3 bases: TGTGCCAGCAGCCAAGGACAGGGGGGGACTAATGAAAAACTGTTTTTT. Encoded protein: CASSQGQGGTNEKLFF.

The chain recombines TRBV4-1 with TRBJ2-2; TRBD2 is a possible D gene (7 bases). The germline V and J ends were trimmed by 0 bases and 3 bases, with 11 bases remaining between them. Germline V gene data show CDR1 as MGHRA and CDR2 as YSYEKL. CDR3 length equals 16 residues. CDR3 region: CASSQDRGAYTGELFF. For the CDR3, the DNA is TGCGCCAGCAGCCAAGATCGGGGGGCCTACACCGGGGAGCTGTTTTTT.

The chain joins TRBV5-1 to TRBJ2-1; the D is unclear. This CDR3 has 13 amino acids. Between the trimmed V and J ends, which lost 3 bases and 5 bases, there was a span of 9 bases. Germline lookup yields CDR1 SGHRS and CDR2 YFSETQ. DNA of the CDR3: TGCGCCAGCAGCTCCCGTATCGACAATGAGCAGTTCTTC. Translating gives CASSSRIDNEQFF.

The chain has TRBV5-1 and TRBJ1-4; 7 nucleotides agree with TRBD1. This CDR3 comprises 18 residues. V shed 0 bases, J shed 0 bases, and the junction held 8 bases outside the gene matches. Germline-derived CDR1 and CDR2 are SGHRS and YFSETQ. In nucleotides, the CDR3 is TGCGCCAGCAGCTTGGCGGGACAGCTACTTGCAACTAATGAAAAACTGTTTTTT. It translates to CASSLAGQLLATNEKLFF.

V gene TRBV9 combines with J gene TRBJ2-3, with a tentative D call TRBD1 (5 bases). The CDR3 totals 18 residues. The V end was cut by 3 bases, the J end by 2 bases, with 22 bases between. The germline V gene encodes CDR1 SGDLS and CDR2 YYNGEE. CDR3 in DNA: TGTGCCAGCAGCGGCCCCCTGTTCGGTCAGGGTTCCACAGATACGCAGTATTTT. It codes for CASSGPLFGQGSTDTQYF.

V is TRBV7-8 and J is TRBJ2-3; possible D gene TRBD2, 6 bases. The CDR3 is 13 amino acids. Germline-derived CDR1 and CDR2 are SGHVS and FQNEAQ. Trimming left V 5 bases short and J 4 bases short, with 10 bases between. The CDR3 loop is CASSPGEADTQYF. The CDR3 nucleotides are TGTGCCAGCAGCCCGGGGGAGGCAGATACGCAGTATTTT.

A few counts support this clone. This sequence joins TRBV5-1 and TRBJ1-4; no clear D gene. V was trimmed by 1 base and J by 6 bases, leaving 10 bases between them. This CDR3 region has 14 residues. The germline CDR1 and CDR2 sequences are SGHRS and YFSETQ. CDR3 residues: CASSLFGGYEKLFF. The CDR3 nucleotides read TGCGCCAGCAGCTTGTTTGGAGGATATGAAAAACTGTTTTTT.